This T cell receptor (beta chain) stems from a study of blood T cell repertoires in COVID-19. Original handling: From reference gene primer amplification, estimates of nucleated cell counts were derived. Method: immunoSEQ multiplex PCR; TCRdb's copy keeps in-frame clones and lacks some. The DNA was the basis for D and trimming; V, J and clone size are from that table. The sample has 300,000 to 450,000 clones, over 75% seen once. The CDR3 totals 15 residues. V was shortened by 8 bases and J by 6 bases, with 19 bases between the two germline ends. Germline loops: CDR1 LNHNV, CDR2 YYDKDF (reference sequence).

The chain is built from TRBV15 and TRBJ2-2, with a tentative D call TRBD1 (6 bases). The receptor was derived from a woman between 25 and 40 years old with COVID-19, enrolled during active disease. The sequencing input was peripheral blood. CDR3 amino acids: CATFAWGGGPGELFF. DNA of the CDR3: TGTGCCACCTTCGCTTGGGGTGGGGGCCCCGGGGAGCTGTTTTTT.